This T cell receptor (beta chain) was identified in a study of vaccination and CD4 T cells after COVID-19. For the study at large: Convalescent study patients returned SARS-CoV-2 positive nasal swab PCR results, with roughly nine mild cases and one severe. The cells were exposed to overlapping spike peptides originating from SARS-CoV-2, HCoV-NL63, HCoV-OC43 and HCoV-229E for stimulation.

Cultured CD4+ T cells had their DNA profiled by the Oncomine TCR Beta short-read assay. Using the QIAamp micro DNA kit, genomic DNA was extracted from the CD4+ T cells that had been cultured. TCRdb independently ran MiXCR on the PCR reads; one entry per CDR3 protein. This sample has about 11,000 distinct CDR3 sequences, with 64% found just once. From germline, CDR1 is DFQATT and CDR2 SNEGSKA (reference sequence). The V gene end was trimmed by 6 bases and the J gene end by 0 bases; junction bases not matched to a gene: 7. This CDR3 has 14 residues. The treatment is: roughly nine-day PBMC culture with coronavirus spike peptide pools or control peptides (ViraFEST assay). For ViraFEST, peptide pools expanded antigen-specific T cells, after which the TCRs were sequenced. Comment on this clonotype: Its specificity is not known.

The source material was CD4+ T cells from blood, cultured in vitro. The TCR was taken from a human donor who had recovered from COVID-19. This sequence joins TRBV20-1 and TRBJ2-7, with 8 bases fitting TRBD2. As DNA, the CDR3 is TGCAGTGCCCGGAGCGGGGGTAACTCCTACGAGCAGTACTTC. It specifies CSARSGGNSYEQYF.